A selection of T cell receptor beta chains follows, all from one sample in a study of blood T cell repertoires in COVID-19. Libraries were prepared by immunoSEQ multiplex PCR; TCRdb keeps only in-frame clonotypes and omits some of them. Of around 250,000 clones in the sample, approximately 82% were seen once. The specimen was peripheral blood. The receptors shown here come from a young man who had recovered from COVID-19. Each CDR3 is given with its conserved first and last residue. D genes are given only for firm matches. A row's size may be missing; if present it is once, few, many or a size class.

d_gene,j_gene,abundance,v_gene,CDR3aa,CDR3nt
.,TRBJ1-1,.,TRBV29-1,CSVLSGQSGVIEAFF,TGCAGCGTCTTAAGCGGGCAGTCGGGGGTTATTGAAGCTTTCTTT
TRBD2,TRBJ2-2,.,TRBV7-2,CARRSEGLAGPRWTGELFF,TGTGCCAGGAGGTCTGAGGGACTAGCGGGGCCTCGCTGGACCGGGGAGCTGTTTTTT
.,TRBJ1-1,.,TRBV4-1,CASSQVNLGWAEEAFF,TGCGCCAGCAGCCAAGTGAATTTGGGTTGGGCAGAAGAAGCTTTCTTT
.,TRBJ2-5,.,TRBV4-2,CASSQESSAQETQYF,TGTGCCAGCAGCCAAGAATCTAGCGCCCAAGAGACCCAGTACTTC
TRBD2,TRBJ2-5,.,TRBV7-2,CASSLGWSGGEETQYF,TGTGCCAGCAGCTTAGGGTGGAGCGGGGGGGAAGAGACCCAGTACTTC
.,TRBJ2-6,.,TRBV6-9,CASSYRDTPWHSGANVLTF,TGTGCCAGCAGTTACCGGGACACTCCTTGGCACTCTGGGGCCAACGTCCTGACTTTC
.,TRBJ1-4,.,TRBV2,CASKVRGEKLFF,TGTGCCAGCAAGGTCAGGGGCGAAAAACTGTTTTTT
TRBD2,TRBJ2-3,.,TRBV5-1,CASRASGPGGTDTQYF,TGCGCCAGCAGGGCTAGCGGGCCCGGGGGCACAGATACGCAGTATTTT
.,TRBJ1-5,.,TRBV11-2,CASSLGVEGNQPQHF,TGTGCCAGCAGCTTAGGGGTGGAGGGCAATCAGCCCCAGCATTTT
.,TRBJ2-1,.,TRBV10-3,CAISEPERYNEQFF,TGTGCCATCAGTGAACCAGAGCGCTACAATGAGCAGTTCTTC
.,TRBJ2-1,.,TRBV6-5,CASSYSQSNEQFF,TGTGCCAGCAGTTACTCCCAGTCCAATGAGCAGTTCTTC
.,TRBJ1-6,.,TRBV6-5,CASSYSSGVGSPLHF,TGTGCCAGCAGTTACTCTTCAGGGGTGGGGTCACCCCTCCACTTT
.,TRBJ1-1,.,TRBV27,CASSFTGTNTEAFF,TGTGCCAGCAGTTTCACAGGAACGAACACTGAAGCTTTCTTT
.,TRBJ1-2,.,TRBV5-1,CACTTRGGYGYTF,TGCGCCTGCACCACCCGGGGGGGCTATGGCTACACCTTC
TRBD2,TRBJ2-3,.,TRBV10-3,CAISGSWEGTDTQYF,TGTGCCATCAGTGGCTCTTGGGAGGGTACAGATACGCAGTATTTT
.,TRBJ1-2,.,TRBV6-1,CASSDREGDGYTF,TGTGCCAGCAGTGATCGAGAAGGGGATGGCTACACCTTC
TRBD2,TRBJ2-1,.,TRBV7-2,CASTLAGGGSYNEQFF,TGTGCCAGCACCCTAGCGGGCGGGGGATCCTACAATGAGCAGTTCTTC
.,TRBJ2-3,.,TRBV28,CASSLEGTDTQYF,TGTGCCAGCAGTCTAGAGGGCACAGATACGCAGTATTTT
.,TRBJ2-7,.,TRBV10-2,CASSEGRDEQYF,TGCGCCAGCAGTGAGGGGAGAGACGAGCAGTACTTC
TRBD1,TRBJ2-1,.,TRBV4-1,CASSQGLRGLEQFF,TGCGCCAGCAGCCAAGGTCTGAGGGGGCTTGAGCAGTTCTTC
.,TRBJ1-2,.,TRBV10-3,CAISVSGGTGSGYGYTF,TGTGCCATCAGTGTTTCTGGGGGCACTGGTTCGGGCTATGGCTACACCTTC
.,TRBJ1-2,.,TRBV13,CASSLQDGYTF,TGTGCCAGCAGCTTACAGGATGGCTACACCTTC
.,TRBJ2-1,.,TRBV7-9,CASRTLRQGPGQINEQFF,TGTGCCAGCAGAACCCTCCGGCAGGGGCCAGGCCAGATCAATGAGCAGTTCTTC
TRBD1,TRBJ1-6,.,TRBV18,CASSPLPGTGRNSPLHF,TGTGCCAGCTCACCACTGCCCGGGACAGGGAGGAATTCACCCCTCCACTTT
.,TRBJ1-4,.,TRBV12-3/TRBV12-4,CASSSQGGEKLFF,TGTGCCAGCAGTTCTCAGGGCGGCGAAAAACTGTTTTTT
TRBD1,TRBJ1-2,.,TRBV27,CASSLSWDSVYGYTF,TGTGCCAGCAGTTTATCTTGGGACAGTGTTTATGGCTACACCTTC
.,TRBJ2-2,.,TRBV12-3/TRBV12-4,CASSPGGELFF,TGTGCCAGCAGCCCAGGGGGGGAGCTGTTTTTT
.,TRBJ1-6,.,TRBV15,CATSRGAGHNSPLHF,TGTGCCACCAGCAGAGGGGCAGGGCATAATTCACCCCTCCACTTT
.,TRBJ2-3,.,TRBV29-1,CSVARRGAPDTQYF,TGCAGCGTTGCCCGCAGGGGTGCCCCAGATACGCAGTATTTT
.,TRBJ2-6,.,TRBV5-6,CASSKNLGVAGANVLTF,TGTGCCAGCAGCAAGAACTTAGGGGTAGCTGGGGCCAACGTCCTGACTTTC
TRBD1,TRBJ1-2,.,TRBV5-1,CASTTGGYYGYTF,TGCGCCAGCACGACAGGGGGCTACTATGGCTACACCTTC
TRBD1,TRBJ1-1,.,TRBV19,CASSIAGTGRTFF,TGTGCCAGTAGTATAGCCGGGACAGGGAGGACTTTCTTT
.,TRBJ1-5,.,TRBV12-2,CASRLAFSSPQHF,TGTGCAAGTCGCTTAGCGTTCAGTAGCCCCCAGCATTTT
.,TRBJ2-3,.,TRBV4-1,CASSETNLQGGSTDTQYF,TGCGCCAGCAGCGAAACTAATCTACAGGGTGGGAGCACAGATACGCAGTATTTT
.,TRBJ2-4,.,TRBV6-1,CASSEDGRPRDIQYF,TGTGCCAGCAGTGAAGATGGGAGGCCGAGAGACATTCAGTACTTC
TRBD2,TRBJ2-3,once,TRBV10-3,CAIRAFAGGPASTDTQYF,TGTGCCATCAGGGCATTCGCGGGGGGTCCCGCTAGCACAGATACGCAGTATTTT
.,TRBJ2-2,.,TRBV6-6,CASSYSMEGRGELFF,TGTGCCAGCAGTTACTCGATGGAGGGAAGGGGGGAGCTGTTTTTT
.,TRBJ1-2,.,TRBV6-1,CASSEEGGYGYTF,TGTGCCAGCAGTGAAGAAGGGGGCTATGGCTACACCTTC
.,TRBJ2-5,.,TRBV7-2,CASSLGPRMGTQYF,TGTGCCAGCAGCTTAGGGCCGCGGATGGGGACCCAGTACTTC
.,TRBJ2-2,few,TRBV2,CASSIIGANTGELFF,TGTGCCAGCAGCATAATTGGGGCAAACACCGGGGAGCTGTTTTTT
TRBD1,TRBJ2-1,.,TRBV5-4,CASSPWAFRGRYNEQFF,TGTGCCAGCAGCCCTTGGGCGTTCAGGGGGCGCTACAATGAGCAGTTCTTC
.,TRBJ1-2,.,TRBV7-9,CASSLSEAPAGYTF,TGTGCCAGCAGCTTAAGTGAGGCCCCGGCAGGCTACACCTTC
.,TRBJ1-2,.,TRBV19,CASSKGVSGAIYGYTF,TGTGCCAGTAGTAAAGGGGTGTCGGGAGCAATTTATGGCTACACCTTC
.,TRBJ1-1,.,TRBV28,CASRRAGLGNTEAFF,TGTGCCAGCAGAAGAGCGGGGCTCGGGAACACTGAAGCTTTCTTT
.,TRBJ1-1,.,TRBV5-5,CASSPRREGTEAFF,TGTGCCAGCAGCCCGCGACGTGAGGGCACTGAAGCTTTCTTT
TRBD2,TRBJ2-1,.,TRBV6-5,CASWGSGGVYNEQFF,TGTGCCAGCTGGGGTAGCGGGGGGGTCTACAATGAGCAGTTCTTC
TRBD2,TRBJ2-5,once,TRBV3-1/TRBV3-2,CASSQDLLRGGKETQYF,TGTGCCAGCAGCCAAGACCTCCTCCGGGGGGGAAAAGAGACCCAGTACTTC
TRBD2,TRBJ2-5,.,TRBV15,CATSWGLAGGAGTQYF,TGTGCCACCAGCTGGGGACTAGCGGGGGGGGCGGGGACCCAGTACTTC
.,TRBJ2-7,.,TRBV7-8,CASSLGQNIGEQYF,TGTGCCAGCAGCTTAGGACAAAATATCGGCGAGCAGTACTTC
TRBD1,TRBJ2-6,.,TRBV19,CASSIWTGRSGANVLTF,TGTGCCAGTAGTATCTGGACAGGTCGCTCTGGGGCCAACGTCCTGACTTTC
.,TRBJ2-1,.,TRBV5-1,CASRGGSYNEQFF,TGCGCCAGCAGGGGGGGCTCCTACAATGAGCAGTTCTTC
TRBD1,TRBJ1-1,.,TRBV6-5,CASSPDRDGEAFF,TGTGCCAGCAGTCCTGACAGGGACGGTGAAGCTTTCTTT
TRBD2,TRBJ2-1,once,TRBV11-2,CASRRLAGINNEQFF,TGTGCCAGCAGGCGTCTAGCGGGGATAAACAATGAGCAGTTCTTC
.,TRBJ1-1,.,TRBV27,CASSLGGLTNTEAFF,TGTGCCAGCAGTTTAGGTGGACTCACCAACACTGAAGCTTTCTTT
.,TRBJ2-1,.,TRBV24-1,CATSDRSDYEQFF,TGTGCCACCAGTGACCGCTCGGACTATGAGCAGTTCTTC
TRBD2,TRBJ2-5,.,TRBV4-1,CASSQALAGGQETQYF,TGCGCCAGCAGCCAAGCTCTAGCGGGGGGCCAAGAGACCCAGTACTTC
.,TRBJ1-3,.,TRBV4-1,CASSPQERAVGNTIYF,TGCGCCAGCAGCCCCCAAGAAAGAGCGGTTGGAAACACCATATATTTT